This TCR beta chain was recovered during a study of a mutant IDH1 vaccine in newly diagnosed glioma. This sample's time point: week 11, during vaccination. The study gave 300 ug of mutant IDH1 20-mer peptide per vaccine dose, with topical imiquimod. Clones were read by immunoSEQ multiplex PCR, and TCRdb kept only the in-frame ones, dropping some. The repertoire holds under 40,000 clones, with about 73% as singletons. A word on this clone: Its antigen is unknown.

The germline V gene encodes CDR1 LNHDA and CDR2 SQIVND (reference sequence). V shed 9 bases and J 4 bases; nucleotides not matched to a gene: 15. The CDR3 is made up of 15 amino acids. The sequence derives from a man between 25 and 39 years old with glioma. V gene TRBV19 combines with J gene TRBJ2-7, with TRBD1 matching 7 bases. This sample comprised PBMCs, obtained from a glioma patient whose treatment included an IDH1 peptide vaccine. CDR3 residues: CASSIGRQGTYEQYF. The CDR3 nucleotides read TGTGCCAGCTCAATAGGCCGACAGGGTACTTACGAGCAGTACTTC.